A selection of T cell receptor beta chains follows, all from one sample in a study of response to subunit inactivated influenza vaccine. One entry per CDR3 protein, called by TCRdb with MiXCR from the RT-PCR reads. The data contain 650,000 to 850,000 distinct CDR3 sequences, over 11% of them singletons. Sequenced material: PBMCs from blood, taken approximately 15 days before vaccination. These receptors were obtained from a man aged 50 to 59 who received an inactivated influenza vaccine. CDR3s include the opening cysteine and the closing phenylalanine or tryptophan. A D gene is named only where the DNA matches it firmly. The size of a clone is reported for some rows only, either as once, few or many, or as a class for expanded clones.

TRBD2	TRBV10-3	TRBJ2-3	NA	TGTGCCATCAGTGGGGGAGCCGGGAGGGCGGGAGATACGCAGTATTTT	CAISGGAGRAGDTQYF
TRBD1	TRBV6-5	TRBJ1-6	NA	TGTGCCAGCAGTTTGGTGGGACAGGCTAATTCACCCCTCCACTTT	CASSLVGQANSPLHF
NA	TRBV28	TRBJ2-7	NA	TGTGCCAGCAGTTTAGCAGCGCACTACGAGCAGTACTTC	CASSLAAHYEQYF
NA	TRBV5-6	TRBJ1-1	many	TGTGCCAGCAGCTTGGGGCAGAGCGAAGCTTTCTTT	CASSLGQSEAFF
TRBD2	TRBV6-2/TRBV6-3	TRBJ2-5	once	TGTGCCAGCAGTATCCAACGAGCGGGACAAGAGACCCAGTACTTC	CASSIQRAGQETQYF
NA	TRBV3-1	TRBJ1-6	NA	TGTGCCAGCAGCCAAGGAGGACAGCCAAACTCACCCCTCCACTTT	CASSQGGQPNSPLHF
TRBD1	TRBV10-3	TRBJ2-1	NA	TGTGCCATCAGTCAAACAGGGGTCGATGAGCAGTTCTTC	CAISQTGVDEQFF
TRBD1	TRBV7-9	TRBJ1-2	NA	TGTGCCAGCAGCTTAGGGGCCAGGGGGAGTGGTGGCTACACCTTC	CASSLGARGSGGYTF
TRBD1	TRBV29-1	TRBJ2-7	few	TGCAGCGTTGAAAATAACGGACAGGCTTGGGACGAGCAGTACTTC	CSVENNGQAWDEQYF
NA	TRBV18	TRBJ1-6	few	TGTGCCAGCTCACCACGAGGCCAGTCTAATTCACCCCTCCACTTT	CASSPRGQSNSPLHF
TRBD1	TRBV5-1	TRBJ1-1	NA	TGCGCCAGCAGCACCTCCGGGACAGAGAGGTGCACTGAAGCTTTCTTT	CASSTSGTERCTEAFF